The 23 T cell receptor beta chains below were found in one sample sequenced in a study of blood T cell repertoires in COVID-19. Sequenced by immunoSEQ multiplex PCR; TCRdb stores in-frame clones only, minus some. The sample has 280,000 or so clones, around 85% seen once. The sequenced sample was PBMCs or T cells enriched from blood (not recorded which). The receptors stem from a woman aged 40-49 years who had recovered from COVID-19.

V and J are TRBV3-1 (or the pseudogene TRBV3-2) and TRBJ1-4; the D gene is possibly TRBD1 (5 bases). Germline V gene lookup returns CDR1 LGHDT and CDR2 YNNKEL (reference sequence). The germline V and J ends were trimmed by 0 bases and 4 bases, with 9 bases remaining between them. This CDR3 has 15 amino acids. The CDR3 loop is CASSQDRQGNEKLFF. CDR3 DNA: TGTGCCAGCAGCCAAGACCGGCAGGGTAATGAAAAACTGTTTTTT.

This chain connects TRBV20-1 to TRBJ2-7, with a tentative D call TRBD1 (6 bases). Germline V lookup: CDR1 DFQATT, CDR2 SNEGSKA (reference sequence). The V end lost 5 bases, the J end lost 6 bases, and 8 bases lay between the germline ends. The CDR3 is 10 residues long. DNA for the CDR3: TGCAGTGCTTACAGGGCCGAGCAGTACTTC. It encodes CSAYRAEQYF.

This chain connects TRBV3-1 (or the pseudogene TRBV3-2) to TRBJ2-7; the D gene is possibly TRBD2 (5 bases). Germline lookup yields CDR1 LGHDT and CDR2 YNNKEL (reference sequence). Trimming took 2 bases from V and 6 from J, leaving 8 bases between them. The CDR3 runs to 12 residues. CDR3 in DNA: TGTGCCAGCAGCCAAACTAGAGGCGAGCAGTACTTC. This translates into CASSQTRGEQYF.

The chain joins TRBV11-2 to TRBJ1-2; weak D call: TRBD1 (6 bases). This CDR3 has 14 amino acids. CDR1 and CDR2 (germline): SGHAT, FQNNGV. Trimming took off 5 bases at V and 6 bases at J, with 16 bases between the two ends. This CDR3 is CASSPRTAKDGYTF. CDR3 DNA: TGTGCCAGCAGCCCACGGACAGCAAAGGATGGCTACACCTTC. Looking up the rest from reference TRBV11-2 and TRBJ1-2 gives the full variable domain: EAGVAQSPRYKIIEKRQSVAFWCNPISGHATLYWYQQILGQGPKLLIQFQNNGVVDDSQLPKDRFSAERLKGVDSTLKIQPAKLEDSAVYLCASSPRTAKDGYTFGSGTRLTVV.

The rearrangement links TRBV6-2 or TRBV6-3 to TRBJ2-1; TRBD2 matches 12 bases. The germline CDR1 and CDR2 sequences are MNHEY and SVGEGT. This CDR3 contains 21 residues. Trimming cost V 6 bases and J 1 base; bases outside gene matches: 19. DNA of the CDR3: TGTGCCAGCAGCCCCCAGACTAGCGGGAGCTTTTCGGGCCTGTCCTACAATGAGCAGTTCTTC. This sequence encodes CASSPQTSGSFSGLSYNEQFF.

The gene calls are TRBV5-1 and TRBJ2-3; 7 nucleotides align to TRBD2. CDR1 is SGHRS and CDR2 is YFSETQ in the germline V gene. V trimming: 4 bases; J trimming: 2 bases; junction bases outside the gene matches: 4. The CDR3 runs 14 residues. CDR3 DNA: TGCGCCAGCAGCCTCCTAGCGGTCACAGATACGCAGTATTTT. The encoded protein is CASSLLAVTDTQYF.

Only one count was recorded for this clone. This chain uses TRBV28 with TRBJ2-1; TRBD2 might be the D (6 bases). This CDR3 has 13 residues. CDR1 MDHEN and CDR2 SYDVKM come from the germline V gene. Deletions cut 6 bases from V and 5 bases from J, with 11 bases between. This CDR3 is CASSLQRDNEQFF. CDR3 nucleotides: TGTGCCAGCAGCCTCCAGCGGGACAATGAGCAGTTCTTC.

The CDR3 coding sequence is TGTGCCAGCAGTCCCCGACTAGCCGGTGAGCAGTTCTTC. Translated: CASSPRLAGEQFF. The chain combines TRBV27 with TRBJ2-1; 7 bases fit TRBD2. This CDR3 has 13 amino acids. With V trimmed by 5 bases and J by 9 bases, 7 bases remained unmatched. The germline CDR1 and CDR2 sequences are MNHEY and SMNVEV (reference sequence).

V is TRBV28 and J is TRBJ2-2, with 10 bases identical to TRBD2. Germline CDR1 MDHEN, CDR2 SYDVKM. Trimming took 6 bases from V and 3 from J; bases not matched to a gene: 22. The CDR3 extends over 21 amino acids. CDR3 protein: CASSLDLTSGPSWGDTGELFF. The CDR3 nucleotides read TGTGCCAGCAGCCTAGACCTGACTAGCGGGCCATCTTGGGGGGACACCGGGGAGCTGTTTTTT. Drawing the rest from reference TRBV28 and TRBJ2-2, the complete variable domain is DVKVTQSSRYLVKRTGEKVFLECVQDMDHENMFWYRQDPGLGLRLIYFSYDVKMKEKGDIPEGYSVSREKKERFSLILESASTNQTSMYLCASSLDLTSGPSWGDTGELFFGEGSRLTVL.

This rearrangement joins TRBV19 to TRBJ1-5; 8 nucleotides agree with TRBD1. From germline, CDR1 is LNHDA and CDR2 SQIVND (reference sequence). The length of the CDR3 is 15 residues. The junction had 7 bases not matched to a gene; V was cut back by 5 bases and J by 4 bases. The CDR3: CASSSPGQVNQPQHF. CDR3 nucleotides: TGTGCCAGTAGTTCGCCGGGACAGGTTAATCAGCCCCAGCATTTT.

V and J are TRBV6-5 and TRBJ1-1, with a weak D call TRBD1 (6 bases). The length of the CDR3 is 15 residues. Germline V gives CDR1 MNHEY, CDR2 SVGAGI. Trimming shortened V by 0 bases and J by 3 bases, and 11 bases separated the two germline ends. In DNA form, the CDR3 reads TGTGCCAGCAGTTACTCGGGCAGGGGAGACACTGAAGCTTTCTTT. It specifies CASSYSGRGDTEAFF.

The rearrangement joins TRBV6-5 to TRBJ2-2, with 7 bases lining up with TRBD2. Trimming took 4 bases from V and 7 from J; bases not matched to a gene: 9. The CDR3 extends over 15 amino acids. Germline V lookup: CDR1 MNHEY, CDR2 SVGAGI. The CDR3 loop reads CASSSSLGEGGELFF. The CDR3 nucleotides are TGTGCCAGCAGTTCGTCTTTAGGGGAGGGCGGGGAGCTGTTTTTT.

This clone has just a few counts. V gene TRBV5-1 combines with J gene TRBJ1-6; 8 bases map to TRBD1. The CDR3 is 16 residues long. V gave up 2 bases and J gave up 7 bases; unmatched junction bases: 8. Germline V gene data show CDR1 as SGHRS and CDR2 as YFSETQ. The CDR3 DNA follows: TGCGCCAGCAGCTTTAACGCCAGGGGGCCAAATTCACCCCTCCACTTT. This translates into CASSFNARGPNSPLHF.

This chain connects TRBV3-1 (or the pseudogene TRBV3-2) to TRBJ1-1; weak D call: TRBD1 (5 bases). Trimming pared 1 base from V and 11 bases from J, leaving 14 bases between. This CDR3 region has 13 residues. Germline values: CDR1 LGHDT, CDR2 YNNKEL (reference sequence). CDR3 region: CASSQGAGRLAFF. The CDR3, as DNA: TGTGCCAGCAGCCAAGGGGCAGGGAGGCTCGCTTTCTTT.

Points on this clone: At the DNA level, this CDR3 is encoded by other sequences in the same sample as well. The chain is built from TRBV5-1 and TRBJ2-5; the D gene is possibly TRBD1 (7 bases). The CDR3 length is 14 residues. Trimming removed 4 bases at V and 1 base at J, with 11 bases between. The germline V gene has CDR1 SGHRS and CDR2 YFSETQ. CDR3 residues: CASSLQGGQETQYF. CDR3 in DNA: TGCGCCAGCAGCCTGCAGGGGGGCCAAGAGACCCAGTACTTC.

A few counts support this clone. CDR3 region: CASRIAGGYTF. The CDR3 DNA sequence: TGTGCCAGCAGGATCGCGGGTGGCTACACCTTC. The rearrangement joins TRBV7-2 to TRBJ1-2, with D unresolved. V was clipped by 6 bases and J by 7 bases, with 9 bases between them. This CDR3 is built from 11 residues. Germline-derived CDR1 and CDR2 are SGHTA and FQGNSA.

This rearrangement joins TRBV6-2 or TRBV6-3 to TRBJ2-7; 13 bases align to TRBD2. Per the germline V gene, CDR1 is MNHEY and CDR2 is SVGEGT. V gave up 5 bases and J gave up 5 bases; unmatched junction bases: 3. The CDR3 extends over 14 amino acids. CDR3 in DNA: TGTGCCAGCAGTAGGACTAGCGGGAGCAACGAGCAGTACTTC. Amino acids: CASSRTSGSNEQYF.

The V gene is TRBV5-1, the J gene TRBJ1-2; 10 bases are a match to TRBD1. Germline trimming cut 3 bases from V and 6 bases from J; bases unmatched to any gene: 8. Germline assignment: CDR1 SGHRS and CDR2 YFSETQ. The length of the CDR3 is 15 residues. CDR3 region: CASSYKTGTGDGYTF. Written as DNA, the CDR3 is TGCGCCAGCAGCTATAAAACCGGGACAGGGGATGGCTACACCTTC. The variable domain in full, with the rest retrieved from reference TRBV5-1 and TRBJ1-2, is KAGVTQTPRYLIKTRGQQVTLSCSPISGHRSVSWYQQTPGQGLQFLFEYFSETQRNKGNFPGRFSGRQFSNSRSEMNVSTLELGDSALYLCASSYKTGTGDGYTFGSGTRLTVV.

A single count supports this clone. The chain uses TRBV2 and TRBJ2-3; no definite D call. V was pared by 5 bases and J by 0 bases, with 9 bases between. The CDR3 is 14 amino acids. In germline, CDR1 is SNHLY, CDR2 FYNNEI. The CDR3, as DNA: TGTGCCAGCAGTAGCTATCCTAGCACAGATACGCAGTATTTT. It yields the protein CASSSYPSTDTQYF.

The chain uses TRBV28 and TRBJ2-3, with D uncertain. This CDR3 has 11 amino acids. From germline, CDR1 is MDHEN and CDR2 SYDVKM. With 6 bases removed from V and 2 bases from J, the gap between germline ends came to 3 bases. DNA of the CDR3: TGTGCCAGCAGGTACACAGATACGCAGTATTTT. Translation gives CASRYTDTQYF. Full variable domain (rest looked up from reference TRBV28 and TRBJ2-3): DVKVTQSSRYLVKRTGEKVFLECVQDMDHENMFWYRQDPGLGLRLIYFSYDVKMKEKGDIPEGYSVSREKKERFSLILESASTNQTSMYLCASRYTDTQYFGPGTRLTVL.

Only a few counts were recorded for this clone. The J gene is TRBJ2-7, the V gene TRBV21-1; TRBD1 was called by the table and not checked on the DNA. TRBV21-1 is noted as a pseudogene. This CDR3 contains 22 residues. The CDR3 spells CASSKGGVILPEADRGTYEQYF. The CDR3 region has the DNA TGTGCCAGCAGCAAAGGGGGAGTAATACTCCCGGAAGCCGACAGGGGGACCTACGAGCAGTACTTC.

The chain combines TRBV19 with TRBJ1-1; D may be TRBD1 (5 bases). Trimming left V 8 bases short and J 0 bases short, with 13 bases between. The CDR3 has 14 amino acids. Germline V gives CDR1 LNHDA, CDR2 SQIVND (reference sequence). CDR3 DNA sequence: TGTGCCAGTCGCCCCGGACACTTGAACACTGAAGCTTTCTTT. This gives the protein CASRPGHLNTEAFF.

The chain recombines TRBV3-1 (or the pseudogene TRBV3-2) with TRBJ2-2, with TRBD1 as a possible D gene (6 bases). The CDR3 consists of 12 residues. Trimming left V 6 bases short and J 6 bases short, with 8 bases between. Germline CDR1 is LGHDT and CDR2 is YNNKEL (reference sequence). In DNA form, the CDR3 reads TGTGCCAGCAGAAACAGGGCCGGGGAGCTGTTTTTT. Its protein product is CASRNRAGELFF.